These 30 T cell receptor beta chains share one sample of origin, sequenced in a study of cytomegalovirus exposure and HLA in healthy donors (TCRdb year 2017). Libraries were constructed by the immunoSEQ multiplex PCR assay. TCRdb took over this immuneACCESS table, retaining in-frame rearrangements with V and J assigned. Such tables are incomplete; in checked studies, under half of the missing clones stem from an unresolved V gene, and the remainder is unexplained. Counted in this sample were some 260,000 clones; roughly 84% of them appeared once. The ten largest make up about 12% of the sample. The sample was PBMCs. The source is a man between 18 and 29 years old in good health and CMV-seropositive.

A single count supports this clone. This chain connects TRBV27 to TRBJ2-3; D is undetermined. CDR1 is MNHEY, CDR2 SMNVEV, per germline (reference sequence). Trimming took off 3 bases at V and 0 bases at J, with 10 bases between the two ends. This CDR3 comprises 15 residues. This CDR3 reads CASSFTRTSTDTQYF. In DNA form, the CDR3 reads TGTGCCAGCAGTTTCACCCGGACGAGCACAGATACGCAGTATTTT.

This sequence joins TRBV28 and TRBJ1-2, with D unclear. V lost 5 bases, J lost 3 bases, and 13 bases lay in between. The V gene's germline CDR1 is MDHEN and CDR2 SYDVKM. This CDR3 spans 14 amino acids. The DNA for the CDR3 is TGTGCCAGCAGTGCGAGAAATCTTGACTATGGCTACACCTTC. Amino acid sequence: CASSARNLDYGYTF.

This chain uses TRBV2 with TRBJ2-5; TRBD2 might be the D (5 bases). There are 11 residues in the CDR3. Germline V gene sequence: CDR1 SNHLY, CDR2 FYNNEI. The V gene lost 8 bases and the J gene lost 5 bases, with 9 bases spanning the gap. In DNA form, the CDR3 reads TGTGCCAGCCGGCGAGGGGAGACCCAGTACTTC. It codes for CASRRGETQYF.

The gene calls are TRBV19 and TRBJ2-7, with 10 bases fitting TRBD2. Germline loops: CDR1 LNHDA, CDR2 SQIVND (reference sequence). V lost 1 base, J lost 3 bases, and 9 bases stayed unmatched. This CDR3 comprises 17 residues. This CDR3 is CASSIAAGTSVVYEQYF. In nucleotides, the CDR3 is TGTGCCAGTAGTATAGCCGCCGGGACTAGCGTAGTCTACGAGCAGTACTTC.

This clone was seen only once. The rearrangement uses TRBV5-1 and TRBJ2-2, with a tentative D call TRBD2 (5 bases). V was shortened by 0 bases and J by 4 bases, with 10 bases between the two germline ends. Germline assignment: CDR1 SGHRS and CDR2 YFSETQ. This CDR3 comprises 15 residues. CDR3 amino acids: CASSLGGSATGELFF. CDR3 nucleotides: TGCGCCAGCAGCTTGGGCGGGTCGGCCACCGGGGAGCTGTTTTTT.

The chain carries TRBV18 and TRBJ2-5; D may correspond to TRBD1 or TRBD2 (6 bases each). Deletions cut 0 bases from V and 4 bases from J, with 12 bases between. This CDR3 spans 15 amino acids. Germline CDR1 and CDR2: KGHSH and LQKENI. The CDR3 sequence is CASSPPSGGGETQYF. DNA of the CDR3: TGTGCCAGCTCACCACCAAGCGGAGGGGGAGAGACCCAGTACTTC.

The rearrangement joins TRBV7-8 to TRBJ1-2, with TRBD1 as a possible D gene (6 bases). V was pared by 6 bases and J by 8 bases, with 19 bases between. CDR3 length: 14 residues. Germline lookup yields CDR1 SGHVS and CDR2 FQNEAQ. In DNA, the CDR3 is TGTGCCAGCAGTTCATCACAGGGTCGAGGAGGCTACACCTTC. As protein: CASSSSQGRGGYTF.

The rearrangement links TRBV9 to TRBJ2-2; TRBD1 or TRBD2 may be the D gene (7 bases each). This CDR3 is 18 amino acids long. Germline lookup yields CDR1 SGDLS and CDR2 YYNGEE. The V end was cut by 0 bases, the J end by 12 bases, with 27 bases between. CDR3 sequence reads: CASSVGSGGGLEGTKLFF. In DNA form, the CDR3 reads TGTGCCAGCAGCGTAGGATCAGGGGGAGGGCTAGAAGGGACGAAGCTGTTTTTT. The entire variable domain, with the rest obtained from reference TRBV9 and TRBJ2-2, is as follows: DSGVTQTPKHLITATGQRVTLRCSPRSGDLSVYWYQQSLDQGLQFLIQYYNGEERAKGNILERFSAQQFPDLHSELNLSSLELGDSALYFCASSVGSGGGLEGTKLFFGEGSRLTVL.

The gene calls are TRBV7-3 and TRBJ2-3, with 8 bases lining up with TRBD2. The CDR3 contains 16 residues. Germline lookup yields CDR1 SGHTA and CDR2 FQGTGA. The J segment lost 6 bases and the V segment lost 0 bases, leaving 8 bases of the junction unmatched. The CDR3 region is CASSLTAGGLGDTQYF. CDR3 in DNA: TGTGCCAGCAGCTTAACGGCGGGAGGCCTGGGGGATACGCAGTATTTT. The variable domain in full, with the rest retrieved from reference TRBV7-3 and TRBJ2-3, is GAGVSQTPSNKVTEKGKYVELRCDPISGHTALYWYRQSLGQGPEFLIYFQGTGAADDSGLPNDRFFAVRPEGSVSTLKIQRTERGDSAVYLCASSLTAGGLGDTQYFGPGTRLTVL.

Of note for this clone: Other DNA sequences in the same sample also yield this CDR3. The CDR3 loop is CASSPPGLAGGEQYF. CDR3 bases: TGTGCCAGCTCACCACCAGGACTAGCGGGAGGCGAGCAGTACTTC. The chain employs TRBV18 and TRBJ2-7, with 14 bases identical to TRBD2. The junction had 1 base not matched to a gene; V was cut back by 0 bases and J by 6 bases. Germline CDR1 KGHSH, CDR2 LQKENI. The CDR3 runs to 15 residues.

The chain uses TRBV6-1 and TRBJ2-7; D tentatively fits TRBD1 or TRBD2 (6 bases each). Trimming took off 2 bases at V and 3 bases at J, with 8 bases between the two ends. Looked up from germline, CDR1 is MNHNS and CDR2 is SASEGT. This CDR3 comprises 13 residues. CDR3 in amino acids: CASSERGDYEQYF. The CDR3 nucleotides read TGTGCCAGCAGTGAAAGGGGGGACTACGAGCAGTACTTC.

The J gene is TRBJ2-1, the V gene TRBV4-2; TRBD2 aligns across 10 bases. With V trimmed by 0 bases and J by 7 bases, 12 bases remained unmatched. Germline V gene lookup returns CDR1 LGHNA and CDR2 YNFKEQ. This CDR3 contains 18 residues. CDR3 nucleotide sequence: TGTGCCAGCAGCCAAGATGGACTCCGGCTAGCGGGAGATAATGAGCAGTTCTTC. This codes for CASSQDGLRLAGDNEQFF.

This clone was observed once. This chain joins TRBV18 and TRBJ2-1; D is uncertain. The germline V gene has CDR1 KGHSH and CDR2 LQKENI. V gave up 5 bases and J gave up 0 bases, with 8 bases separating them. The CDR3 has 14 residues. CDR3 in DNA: TGTGCCAGCTCAGATGTAAGCTCCTACAATGAGCAGTTCTTC. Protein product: CASSDVSSYNEQFF. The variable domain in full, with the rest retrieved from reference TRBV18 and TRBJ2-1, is NAGVMQNPRHLVRRRGQEARLRCSPMKGHSHVYWYRQLPEEGLKFMVYLQKENIIDESGMPKERFSAEFPKEGPSILRIQQVVRGDSAAYFCASSDVSSYNEQFFGPGTRLTVL.

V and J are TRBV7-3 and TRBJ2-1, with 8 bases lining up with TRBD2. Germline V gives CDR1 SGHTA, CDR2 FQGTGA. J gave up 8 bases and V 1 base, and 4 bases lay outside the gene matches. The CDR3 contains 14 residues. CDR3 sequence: CASSLKGTRYEQFF. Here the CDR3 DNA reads TGTGCCAGCAGCTTAAAGGGGACTAGATATGAGCAGTTCTTC.

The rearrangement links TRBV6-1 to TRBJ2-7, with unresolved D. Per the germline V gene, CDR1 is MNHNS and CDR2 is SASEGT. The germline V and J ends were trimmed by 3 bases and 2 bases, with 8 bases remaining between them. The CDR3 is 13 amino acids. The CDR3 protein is CASSERPTYEQYF. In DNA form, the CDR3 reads TGTGCCAGCAGTGAGCGGCCGACCTACGAGCAGTACTTC.

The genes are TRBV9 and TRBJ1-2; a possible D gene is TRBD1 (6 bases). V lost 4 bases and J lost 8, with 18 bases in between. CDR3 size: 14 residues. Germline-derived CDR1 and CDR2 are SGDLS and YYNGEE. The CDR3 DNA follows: TGTGCCAGCAGCTCCCGAGGGGGACCCTGGGGCTACACCTTC. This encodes CASSSRGGPWGYTF.

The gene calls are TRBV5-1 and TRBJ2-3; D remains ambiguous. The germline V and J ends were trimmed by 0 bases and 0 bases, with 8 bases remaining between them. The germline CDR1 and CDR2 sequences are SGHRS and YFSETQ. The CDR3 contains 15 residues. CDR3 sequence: CASSLDWSSTDTQYF. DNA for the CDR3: TGCGCCAGCAGCTTGGACTGGTCTAGCACAGATACGCAGTATTTT.

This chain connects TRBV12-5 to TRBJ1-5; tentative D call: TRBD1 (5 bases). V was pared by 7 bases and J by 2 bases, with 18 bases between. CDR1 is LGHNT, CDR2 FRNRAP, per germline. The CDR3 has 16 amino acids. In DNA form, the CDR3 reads TGTGCTAGTGAGCCGTCAGGGACGATTGGCAATCAGCCCCAGCATTTT. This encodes CASEPSGTIGNQPQHF.

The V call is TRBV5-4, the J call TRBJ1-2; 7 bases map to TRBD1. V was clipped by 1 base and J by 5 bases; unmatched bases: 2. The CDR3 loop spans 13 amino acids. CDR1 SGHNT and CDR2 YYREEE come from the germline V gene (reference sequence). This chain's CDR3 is CASSLTGEYGYTF. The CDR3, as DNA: TGTGCCAGCAGCTTGACAGGGGAATATGGCTACACCTTC.

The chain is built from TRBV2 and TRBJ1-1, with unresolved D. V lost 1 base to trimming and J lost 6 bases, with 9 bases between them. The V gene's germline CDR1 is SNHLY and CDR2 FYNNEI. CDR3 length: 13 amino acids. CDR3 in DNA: TGTGCCAGCAGTGAAGGTTTGGTCTCTGAAGCTTTCTTT. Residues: CASSEGLVSEAFF.

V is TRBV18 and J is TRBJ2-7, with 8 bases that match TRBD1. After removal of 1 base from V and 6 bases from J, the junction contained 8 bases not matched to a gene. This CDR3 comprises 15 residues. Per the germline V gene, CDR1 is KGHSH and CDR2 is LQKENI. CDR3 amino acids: CASSPQGQALGEQYF. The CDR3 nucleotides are TGTGCCAGCTCACCACAGGGACAGGCTCTTGGCGAGCAGTACTTC.

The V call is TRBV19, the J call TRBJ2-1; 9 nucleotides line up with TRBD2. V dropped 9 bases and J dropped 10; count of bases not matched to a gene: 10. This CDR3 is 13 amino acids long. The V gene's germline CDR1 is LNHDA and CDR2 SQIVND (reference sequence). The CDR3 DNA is TGTGCCAGCGTAGCGGGAGACGATTTAGAGCAGTTCTTC. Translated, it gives CASVAGDDLEQFF.

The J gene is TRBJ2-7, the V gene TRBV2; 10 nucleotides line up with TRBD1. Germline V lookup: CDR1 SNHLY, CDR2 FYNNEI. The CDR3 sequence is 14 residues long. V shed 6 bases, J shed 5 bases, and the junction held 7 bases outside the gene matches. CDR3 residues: CASSLTGGLDEQYF. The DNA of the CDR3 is TGTGCCAGCAGCCTGACAGGGGGCCTGGACGAGCAGTACTTC.

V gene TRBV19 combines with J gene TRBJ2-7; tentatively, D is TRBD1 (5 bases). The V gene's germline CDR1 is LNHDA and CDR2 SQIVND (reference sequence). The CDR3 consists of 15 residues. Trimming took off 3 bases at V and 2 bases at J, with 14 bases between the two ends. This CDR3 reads CASSIIRARAYEQYF. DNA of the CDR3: TGTGCCAGTAGTATCATTAGGGCCAGGGCCTACGAGCAGTACTTC. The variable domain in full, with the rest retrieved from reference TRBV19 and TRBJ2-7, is DGGITQSPKYLFRKEGQNVTLSCEQNLNHDAMYWYRQDPGQGLRLIYYSQIVNDFQKGDIAEGYSVSREKKESFPLTVTSAQKNPTAFYLCASSIIRARAYEQYFGPGTRLTVT.

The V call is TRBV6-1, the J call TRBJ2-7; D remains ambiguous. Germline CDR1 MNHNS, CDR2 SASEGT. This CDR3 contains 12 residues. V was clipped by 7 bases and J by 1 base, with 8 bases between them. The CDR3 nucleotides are TGTGCCAGCACGCTGGGTTCCTACGAGCAGTACTTC. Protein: CASTLGSYEQYF.

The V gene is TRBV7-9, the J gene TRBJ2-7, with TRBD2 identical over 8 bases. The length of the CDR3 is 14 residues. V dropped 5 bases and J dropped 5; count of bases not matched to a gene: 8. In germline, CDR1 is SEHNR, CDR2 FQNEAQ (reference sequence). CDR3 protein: CASSRGTSNNEQYF. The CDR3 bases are TGTGCCAGCAGCCGCGGGACTAGTAACAACGAGCAGTACTTC.

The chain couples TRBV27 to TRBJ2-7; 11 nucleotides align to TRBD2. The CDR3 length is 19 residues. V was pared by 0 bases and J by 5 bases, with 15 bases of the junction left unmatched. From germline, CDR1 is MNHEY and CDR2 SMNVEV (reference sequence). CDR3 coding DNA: TGTGCCAGCAGTTTATCGCCCGGGACTAGCGGCATAATTAACGACGAGCAGTACTTC. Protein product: CASSLSPGTSGIINDEQYF.

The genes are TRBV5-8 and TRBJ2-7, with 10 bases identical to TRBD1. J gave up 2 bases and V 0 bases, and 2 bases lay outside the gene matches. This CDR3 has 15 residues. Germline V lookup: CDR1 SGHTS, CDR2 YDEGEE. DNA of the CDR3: TGTGCCAGCAGCTTGGTTGGGACAGGGGCCTACGAGCAGTACTTC. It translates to CASSLVGTGAYEQYF.

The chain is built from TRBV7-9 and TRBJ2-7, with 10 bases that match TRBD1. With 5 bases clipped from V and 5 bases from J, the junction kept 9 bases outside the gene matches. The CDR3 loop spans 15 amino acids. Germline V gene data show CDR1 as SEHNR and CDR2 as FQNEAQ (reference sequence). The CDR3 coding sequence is TGTGCCAGCAGCCCGGACAGGGGGAATCAGAACGAGCAGTACTTC. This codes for CASSPDRGNQNEQYF.

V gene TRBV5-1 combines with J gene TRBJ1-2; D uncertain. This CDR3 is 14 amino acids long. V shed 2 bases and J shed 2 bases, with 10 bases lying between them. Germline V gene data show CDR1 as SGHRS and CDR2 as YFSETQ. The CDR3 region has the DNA TGCGCCAGCAGCTTCGGGATCAAAAACTATGGCTACACCTTC. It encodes CASSFGIKNYGYTF.